This TCR beta chain was captured by sequencing in a study of cytomegalovirus exposure and HLA in healthy donors. In the PCR, 60 Vbeta and 13 Jbeta primers were used. Assay used: immunoSEQ multiplex PCR; TCRdb lists only in-frame clones, some missing. This table holds roughly 100,000 clones, around 70% found once. This clonotype originated in a man aged 25 to 40 in good health and CMV-seronegative. Sequencing was carried out using PBMCs.

The CDR3, as DNA: TGTGCCAGCAGTTCGGGGGGGAGCAATCAGCCCCAGCATTTT. Translation: CASSSGGSNQPQHF. J is TRBJ1-5 and V is TRBV6-1; tentatively, D is TRBD1 (5 bases). Trimming left V 5 bases short and J 1 base short, with 9 bases between. The CDR3 runs to 14 residues. Germline V gene data show CDR1 as MNHNS and CDR2 as SASEGT.